This passage covers 24 T cell receptor beta chains from one sample sequenced in a study of human T cells and chemical hapten exposure. Regarding time point: healthy volunteer bleed at 2 weeks. Total RNA was isolated from whole blood that had not been fractionated. MiXCR, run by TCRdb on the RACE reads, gives a single entry per CDR3 protein. The sample lists about 46,000 distinct CDR3 sequences; roughly 4% were seen once. Sequencing was performed on whole blood. Every receptor here comes from a female donor in good health. Some clones in this sample may be carry-over from other donors' samples.

This clonotype was recorded many times. The chain has TRBV2 and TRBJ1-1; D possibly corresponds to TRBD1 (6 bases). The V end lost 6 bases, the J end lost 5 bases, and 22 bases lay between the germline ends. The CDR3 extends over 16 amino acids. CDR1 SNHLY and CDR2 FYNNEI come from the germline V gene. The CDR3 sequence: CASSLVRGGPLTEAFF. CDR3 nucleotide sequence: TGTGCCAGCAGCCTGGTCCGGGGGGGCCCTTTGACTGAAGCTTTCTTT. Variable domain in full (rest from reference TRBV2 and TRBJ1-1): EPEVTQTPSHQVTQMGQEVILRCVPISNHLYFYWYRQILGQKVEFLVSFYNNEISEKSEIFDDQFSVERPDGSNFTLKIRSTKLEDSAMYFCASSLVRGGPLTEAFFGQGTRLTVV.

This chain connects TRBV16 to TRBJ1-5; D remains unclear. The germline gives CDR1 KGHSY, CDR2 FQNENV. The CDR3 length is 14 residues. The V end lost 6 bases, the J end lost 0 bases, and 9 bases lay between the germline ends. The CDR3 nucleotides are TGTGCCAGCAGGCAAAGTTTTAGCAATCAGCCCCAGCATTTT. Its protein is CASRQSFSNQPQHF.

This clonotype was seen at least ten times. The J gene is TRBJ2-1, the V gene TRBV5-1; D remains unclear. CDR1 and CDR2 from the germline V gene are SGHRS and YFSETQ. V lost 5 bases to trimming and J lost 5 bases, with 5 bases between them. The CDR3 is 11 residues long. The CDR3 region is CASRFNNEQFF. DNA of the CDR3: TGCGCCAGCAGATTTAACAATGAGCAGTTCTTC.

In this sample, this clonotype turned up many times. This chain links TRBV25-1 with TRBJ2-2; 8 bases map to TRBD2. Germline V gene lookup returns CDR1 MGHDK and CDR2 SYGVNS. The V segment lost 3 bases and the J segment 3 bases; nucleotides outside the gene matches: 6. The CDR3 loop spans 16 amino acids. The CDR3 coding sequence is TGTGCCAGCAGTGACAACCGGGGGGGGTACACCGGGGAGCTGTTTTTT. It codes for CASSDNRGGYTGELFF.

This clonotype was counted at least ten times. J is TRBJ2-7 and V is TRBV18, with TRBD1 matching over 9 bases. Germline V lookup: CDR1 KGHSH, CDR2 LQKENI. This CDR3 is built from 14 residues. V was pared by 5 bases and J by 7 bases, with 9 bases of the junction left unmatched. CDR3 coding DNA: TGTGCCAGCTCAGCCGGGACAGGGAGGAGTGAGCAGTACTTC. Amino acids: CASSAGTGRSEQYF.

This clonotype was observed many times. The V gene is TRBV3-1, the J gene TRBJ2-7; TRBD2 might be the D (6 bases). The CDR3 has 15 residues. Looked up from germline, CDR1 is LGHDT and CDR2 is YNNKEL (reference sequence). V lost 2 bases, J lost 7 bases, and 18 bases lay in between. This CDR3 reads CASSQRVPLGGEQYF. The CDR3 DNA is TGTGCCAGCAGCCAACGAGTCCCTCTCGGAGGGGAGCAGTACTTC.

This clonotype was detected a few times. The chain couples TRBV7-8 to TRBJ2-7; 9 nucleotides match TRBD2. V lost 7 bases, J lost 2 bases, and 18 bases stayed unmatched. CDR1 SGHVS and CDR2 FQNEAQ come from the germline V gene. There are 18 residues in the CDR3. DNA for the CDR3: TGTGCCAGCACAGCTTACGCGGGGGGGCCTCCCCTGCCCTACGAGCAGTACTTC. Amino acid sequence: CASTAYAGGPPLPYEQYF.

In its sample, this clonotype was seen many times. The rearrangement joins TRBV9 to TRBJ2-2; 8 bases match TRBD1. The V segment lost 4 bases and the J segment 4 bases; nucleotides outside the gene matches: 6. Germline loops: CDR1 SGDLS, CDR2 YYNGEE. This CDR3 has 15 amino acids. The CDR3 nucleotides are TGTGCCAGCAGCCTTGACAGGGGTTTCACCGGGGAGCTGTTTTTT. It yields the protein CASSLDRGFTGELFF.

This clonotype was picked up many times. The chain combines TRBV5-1 with TRBJ2-5, with 11 nucleotides matching TRBD2. CDR3 length equals 16 residues. The germline V gene encodes CDR1 SGHRS and CDR2 YFSETQ. V shed 4 bases, J shed 4 bases, and the junction held 9 bases outside the gene matches. CDR3 in DNA: TGCGCCAGCAGCATCTTCTTAGCGGGGGGGCCAGAGACCCAGTACTTC. This translates into CASSIFLAGGPETQYF.

This clonotype was seen at least ten times. The chain is built from TRBV5-1 and TRBJ1-6, with unresolved D. V lost 2 bases, J lost 8 bases, and 8 bases lay in between. Germline V gene sequence: CDR1 SGHRS, CDR2 YFSETQ. There are 13 residues in the CDR3. The CDR3 sequence is CASSFFTDSPLHF. CDR3 nucleotide sequence: TGCGCCAGCAGCTTTTTCACTGATTCACCCCTCCACTTT.

This clonotype was counted at least ten times. This chain uses TRBV12-3 or TRBV12-4 with TRBJ2-1; the D is unclear. V lost 6 bases, J lost 9 bases, and 12 bases lay in between. This CDR3 comprises 12 residues. The CDR3, as DNA: TGTGCCAGCAGCCAAGAAACCCCTGAGCAGTTCTTC. Its translation: CASSQETPEQFF.

This sequence joins TRBV5-4 and TRBJ2-5; D remains unclear. The CDR3 has 13 amino acids. Per the germline V gene, CDR1 is SGHNT and CDR2 is YYREEE (reference sequence). Deletions cut 0 bases from V and 4 bases from J, with 7 bases between. Written as DNA, the CDR3 is TGTGCCAGCAGCTTGGTTGGGCGAGAGACCCAGTACTTC. Amino acid sequence: CASSLVGRETQYF.

There are many counts of this clonotype. Its ends do not fully match the called genes, so a read error is possible. The rearrangement uses TRBV7-6 and TRBJ1-1; no reliable D call. Germline V gene sequence: CDR1 SGHVS, CDR2 FNYEAQ. The length of the CDR3 is 13 residues. The CDR3 DNA reads TGTGCCAGCAGCCTGGCTGGACGGACTGCAGCTTTCTTT. Protein sequence: CASSLAGRTAAFF.

This clonotype was detected many times. V and J are TRBV4-3 and TRBJ2-1; 9 bases fit TRBD2. CDR3 length equals 15 residues. V shed 4 bases, J shed 4 bases, and the junction held 5 bases outside the gene matches. Germline-derived CDR1 and CDR2 are LGHNA and YSLEER. In DNA, the CDR3 is TGCGCCAGCAGCCCCGGGACTAGCTATTACAATGAGCAGTTCTTC. The encoded protein is CASSPGTSYYNEQFF.

This clonotype has a count of ten or more. The chain joins TRBV11-2 to TRBJ1-2, with D unclear. Trimming left V 1 base short and J 4 bases short, with 13 bases between. CDR1 and CDR2 from the germline V gene are SGHAT and FQNNGV. This CDR3 contains 15 residues. The CDR3 reads CASSLVGVSLYGYTF. The CDR3 DNA sequence: TGTGCCAGCAGCTTAGTTGGGGTCTCCCTCTATGGCTACACCTTC.

There are a few counts of this clonotype. As DNA, the CDR3 is TGTGCCAGCAGCCAGCCCCCCAGGCCTGAAGCTTTCTTT. It specifies CASSQPPRPEAFF. The V call is TRBV14, the J call TRBJ1-1, with D hard to call. Per the germline V gene, CDR1 is SGHDN and CDR2 is FVKESK. CDR3 size: 13 residues. Trimming took 3 bases from V and 6 from J, leaving 11 bases between them.

The table lists this clonotype with many counts. The rearrangement uses TRBV7-9 and TRBJ1-2; D gene unclear. The CDR3 extends over 12 amino acids. With 1 base removed from V and 7 bases from J, the gap between germline ends came to 7 bases. The germline CDR1 and CDR2 sequences are SEHNR and FQNEAQ (reference sequence). This CDR3 is CASSLGRPGYTF. The CDR3 DNA is TGTGCCAGCAGCTTAGGCAGACCTGGCTACACCTTC.

The gene calls are TRBV11-2 and TRBJ2-7; 8 nucleotides agree with TRBD2. The CDR3 totals 15 residues. Germline V gene lookup returns CDR1 SGHAT and CDR2 FQNNGV. Trimming at V came to 1 base and at J to 4 bases, leaving 6 bases not matched to a gene. DNA for the CDR3: TGTGCCAGCAGCTTAGTCAGCGGGGGCGTGTACGAGCAGTACTTC. The encoded protein is CASSLVSGGVYEQYF.

Ten or more counts support this clonotype. The chain recombines TRBV5-6 with TRBJ2-3; D is unresolved. Between the trimmed V and J ends, which lost 2 bases and 5 bases, there was a span of 9 bases. The CDR3 loop spans 13 amino acids. Germline CDR1 and CDR2: SGHDT and YYEEEE. CDR3 nucleotide sequence: TGTGCCAGCAGCTTCAGTACCGAAGATACGCAGTATTTT. It translates to CASSFSTEDTQYF.

This clonotype was observed at least ten times. One junction end does not reproduce the germline sequence, and a read error may be involved. J is TRBJ1-1 and V is TRBV27, with 8 bases aligning to TRBD1. CDR3 length equals 12 residues. Germline V gives CDR1 MNHEY, CDR2 SMNVEV (reference sequence). The CDR3 region is CASSFRGRTPNF. The CDR3 region has the DNA TGTGCCAGCAGTTTCAGGGGGCGGACGCCAAATTTT.

This clonotype appeared a few times. V gene TRBV18 combines with J gene TRBJ1-5; TRBD1 matches 8 bases. This CDR3 has 20 residues. Germline V gene data show CDR1 as KGHSH and CDR2 as LQKENI. J lost 1 base, V lost 6 bases, and 20 bases had no gene match. This chain's CDR3 is CASSPRRGDRPLSSNQPQHF. The CDR3 nucleotides are TGTGCCAGCTCCCCCCGGAGAGGGGACAGGCCTCTTTCGAGCAATCAGCCCCAGCATTTT.

This clonotype came up many times. This chain joins TRBV5-1 and TRBJ2-3; 8 bases align to TRBD2. J lost 9 bases, V lost 4 bases, and 16 bases had no gene match. Germline loops: CDR1 SGHRS, CDR2 YFSETQ. The CDR3 runs 16 residues. This chain's CDR3 is CASSPPLAGGIETQYF. DNA for the CDR3: TGCGCCAGCAGCCCCCCCCTAGCGGGCGGAATCGAGACGCAGTATTTT. Variable domain in full (rest from reference TRBV5-1 and TRBJ2-3): KAGVTQTPRYLIKTRGQQVTLSCSPISGHRSVSWYQQTPGQGLQFLFEYFSETQRNKGNFPGRFSGRQFSNSRSEMNVSTLELGDSALYLCASSPPLAGGIETQYFGPGTRLTVL.

This clonotype was recorded at least ten times. V and J are TRBV5-4 and TRBJ1-2; D is uncertain. V was cut by 1 base and J by 0 bases, with 13 bases left in between. The CDR3 covers 16 residues. CDR1 and CDR2 (germline): SGHNT, YYREEE (reference sequence). The CDR3 DNA is TGTGCCAGCAGCTTGCGAATAACTGAGACTAACTATGGCTACACCTTC. Translating gives CASSLRITETNYGYTF. Using reference TRBV5-4 and TRBJ1-2 for the parts outside the CDR3, the full variable domain is ETGVTQSPTHLIKTRGQQVTLRCSSQSGHNTVSWYQQALGQGPQFIFQYYREEENGRGNFPPRFSGLQFPNYSSELNVNALELDDSALYLCASSLRITETNYGYTFGSGTRLTVV.

This clonotype was detected many times. The chain couples TRBV3-1 to TRBJ1-6; D gene uncertain. V dropped 2 bases and J dropped 7 bases, with 12 bases sitting between them. CDR3 length equals 15 residues. Germline CDR1 reads LGHDT; CDR2 reads YNNKEL (reference sequence). CDR3 amino acids: CASSQTDGVNSPLHF. CDR3 nucleotides: TGTGCCAGCAGCCAAACGGACGGAGTAAATTCACCCCTCCACTTT.